This T cell receptor (beta chain) was identified during a study of T cell responses to AZD1222 COVID-19 vaccine. Regarding the study as a whole: None of the repertoires were sampled until the peak T cell response had passed. Baseline serology detected seropositivity in only five or six AZD1222 recipients. CD4 TCRs covered the whole spike, strongest at regions 160-218 and 743-854.

V lost 4 bases and J lost 2; bases outside the gene matches: 8. This CDR3 contains 14 residues. Germline assignment: CDR1 GTSNPN and CDR2 SVGIG (reference sequence). Profiling relied on immunoSEQ multiplex PCR, and the TCRdb table lists in-frame clones only, not all of them. Here the sample spans about 130,000 clones, 90% being singletons. Regarding this clone: Its target is unknown.

V is TRBV30 and J is TRBJ2-7; 7 nucleotides agree with TRBD2. This material consisted of peripheral blood, taken on day 0 of MenACWY control vaccination. The clonotype originates from an adult in good health. CDR3 sequence: CAWNLGGGPYEQYF. CDR3 sequence (DNA): TGTGCCTGGAACCTCGGCGGGGGACCCTACGAGCAGTACTTC.